This note documents a single T cell receptor (beta chain) sequence. This clonotype was detected only a few times. Its antigen has not been determined. The sample holds no much larger clone one base away, and base qualities are not on file. The treatment or condition label, as the study defines it: in vitro stimulation with specific CMV peptide epitopes to enrich CMV-specific T cells. The data belong to a study of T cell repertoires in cytomegalovirus infection (dated by TCRdb to about 2019). A note on the overall study: Recently identified HLA-C-restricted CMV epitopes, whose presentation resists viral immunomodulation, were targeted by peptide stimulations together with well-studied HLA-B-restricted epitopes. Donor HLA type was relevant to the analysis, because carriage of CMV infection together with the matching HLA type was indicated by public TCR beta signatures. The study at large found these results: In both this cohort and an independent roughly 350-donor cohort, the cumulative frequency of public TCR beta family members distinguished carriers of CMV infection plus the relevant HLA type. The ex vivo response was dominated by HLA-C-restricted CMV-specific TCR beta clonotypes, and the single most frequent clonotype in two of eight donors was supplied by these HLA-C-restricted clonotypes.

Sequencer: Illumina HiSeq 1500. TCRdb redid the processing of the public reads, applying fastp at Q25 and MiXCR, and retained in-frame beta chains. When rows share a CDR3 protein, they turn into one entry using the most common DNA and genes. The table for this sample lists roughly 800,000 distinct CDR3 sequences; about 29% of them were counted only once. The ten top clones hold around 13% of the sample. The receptor comes from a human donor in good health (CMV status not recorded). Some clones in this sample may be carry-over from other donors' samples. The source material was cultured CD8+ T cells from PBMCs, sampled from culture after CMV antigen stimulation.

The CDR3 has the sequence CASSVVAPGNEQFF. In nucleotides, the sequence is TGTGCCAGCAGCGTAGTGGCCCCGGGCAATGAGCAGTTCTTC. This sequence uses TRBV9 and TRBJ2-1; too little of a D gene remains to name it. Spanning cysteine to phenylalanine, the CDR3 consists of 14 amino acids. The entry retains the CDR3 DNA only, 42 bases that are in frame from base 1. V gives up 0 bases and J gives up 6 bases, and the segment between their germline ends measures 10 bases. From a lookup of the germline V gene, CDR1 and CDR2 are SGDLS and YYNGEE.